This T cell receptor (beta chain) was sequenced during a study of OX40 agonist ivuxolimab in advanced cancers. Study overall: Recorded diagnoses for dose-escalation patients were hepatocellular carcinoma, melanoma, renal cell or head and neck cancer. At about 81% male, the cohort had a mean age of roughly 60 years, ranging from roughly 20 to 80.

This CDR3 region has 15 residues. Trimming left V 5 bases short and J 6 bases short, with 18 bases between. CDR1 is MNHEY, CDR2 SMNVEV, per germline (reference sequence). On cycle 4 day 1 and cycle 7 day 1, as well as at baseline, blood was sampled. This clone was observed once. Its antigen is as yet unknown. Whole-study findings and limits: Certain nonresponders additionally had low normalized T-cell clonal expansion.

TCRdb's copy holds only in-frame clones and misses some; the assay was immunoSEQ multiplex PCR. The sample holds 60,000 to 70,000 clones, roughly four fifths seen once. This sequence originates from an adult with an advanced solid tumor such as melanoma, head and neck, liver or kidney cancer. The genes are TRBV27 and TRBJ2-3; D not resolved. Sequences were derived from CD4+ or CD8+ T cells sorted from blood, sampled in a trial of the OX40 agonist ivuxolimab. CDR3 region: CASSPVVMISDTQYF. Written as DNA, the CDR3 is TGTGCCAGCAGTCCCGTGGTAATGATTAGTGATACGCAGTATTTT.